These 30 T cell receptor beta chains came from one sample sequenced in a study of OX40 agonist ivuxolimab in advanced cancers. TCRdb's copy holds only in-frame clones and misses some; the assay was immunoSEQ multiplex PCR. The table has about 96,000 clones, approximately 84% seen once. The sample was CD4+ or CD8+ T cells sorted from blood, taken in a trial of the OX40 agonist ivuxolimab. These receptors were collected from an adult with an advanced solid tumor such as melanoma, head and neck, liver or kidney cancer.

This clone has a single count. The V and J genes are TRBV5-1 and TRBJ1-4; D gene uncertain. CDR1 is SGHRS, CDR2 YFSETQ, per germline. The CDR3 consists of 16 residues. Trimming took 0 bases from V and 7 from J, leaving 16 bases between them. DNA for the CDR3: TGCGCCAGCAGCTTGGAGGGCCAGTGGATCGGTGAAAAACTGTTTTTT. This encodes CASSLEGQWIGEKLFF.

The CDR3 spells CASSLAGQGGELFF. The CDR3 nucleotides read TGTGCCAGCAGCTTAGCTGGACAAGGCGGGGAGCTGTTTTTT. The V gene is TRBV11-1, the J gene TRBJ2-2; weak D call: TRBD1 (5 bases). V lost 0 bases to trimming and J lost 7 bases, with 9 bases between them. Per germline, CDR1 SGHAT and CDR2 FQDESV (reference sequence). The CDR3 extends over 14 amino acids.

The chain links TRBV6-6 to TRBJ1-1; D is possibly TRBD1 (5 bases). CDR1 and CDR2 from the germline V gene are MNHNY and SVGAGI (reference sequence). With 6 bases removed from V and 8 bases from J, the gap between germline ends came to 10 bases. This CDR3 has 11 residues. The CDR3 is CASSSREEAFF. CDR3 bases: TGTGCCAGCAGCTCCAGGGAGGAAGCTTTCTTT.

The chain employs TRBV30 and TRBJ2-7; D is tentatively TRBD1 or TRBD2 (5 bases each). This CDR3 is built from 14 residues. The V gene lost 5 bases and the J gene lost 2 bases, with 16 bases spanning the gap. Germline CDR1 is GTSNPN and CDR2 is SVGIG (reference sequence). CDR3 protein: CAWGHGASTYEQYF. The CDR3 nucleotides are TGTGCCTGGGGCCACGGGGCCAGTACCTACGAGCAGTACTTC.

The chain carries TRBV14 and TRBJ2-1; 7 bases agree with TRBD2. Losses at the gene ends were 4 bases for V and 5 bases for J; bases not matched to a gene: 11. The germline V gene has CDR1 SGHDN and CDR2 FVKESK. This CDR3 region has 16 residues. CDR3 nucleotide sequence: TGTGCCAGCAGCCGACCGCCGGGACTACTTGACAATGAGCAGTTCTTC. Protein: CASSRPPGLLDNEQFF.

In DNA, the CDR3 is TGTGCCAGCAGACTAGCGGGTCAAGAGACCCAGTACTTC. Encoded protein: CASRLAGQETQYF. The chain carries TRBV5-4 and TRBJ2-5; 9 bases align to TRBD2. Germline loops: CDR1 SGHNT, CDR2 YYREEE (reference sequence). The junction had 1 base not matched to a gene; V was cut back by 5 bases and J by 2 bases. The CDR3 covers 13 residues.

This chain connects TRBV5-1 to TRBJ1-3, with D perhaps matching TRBD1 (5 bases). CDR1 and CDR2 (germline): SGHRS, YFSETQ. The germline V and J ends were trimmed by 1 base and 4 bases, with 15 bases remaining between them. This CDR3 comprises 16 residues. The CDR3 sequence: CASSLTGIDSGNTIYF. The CDR3 bases are TGCGCCAGCAGCTTGACAGGCATTGACAGCGGAAACACCATATATTTT. Together with reference TRBV5-1 and TRBJ1-3, the CDR3 gives the full variable domain: KAGVTQTPRYLIKTRGQQVTLSCSPISGHRSVSWYQQTPGQGLQFLFEYFSETQRNKGNFPGRFSGRQFSNSRSEMNVSTLELGDSALYLCASSLTGIDSGNTIYFGEGSWLTVV.

This rearrangement joins TRBV28 to TRBJ2-7; maybe TRBD2 (5 bases). V was shortened by 7 bases and J by 2 bases, with 12 bases between the two germline ends. Germline loops: CDR1 MDHEN, CDR2 SYDVKM. This CDR3 is 13 amino acids long. The CDR3 is CASTPDFPYEQYF. CDR3 nucleotide sequence: TGTGCCAGCACCCCGGACTTTCCCTACGAGCAGTACTTC.

The gene calls are TRBV15 and TRBJ2-3, with a tentative D call TRBD2 (6 bases). With 0 bases removed from V and 4 bases from J, the gap between germline ends came to 14 bases. This CDR3 contains 16 residues. CDR1 LNHNV and CDR2 YYDKDF come from the germline V gene (reference sequence). CDR3 nucleotides: TGTGCCACCAGCAGAGAATTCACGGGAGTGTCAGATACGCAGTATTTT. Translation: CATSREFTGVSDTQYF.

This clone was seen ten or more times. The genes are TRBV11-2 and TRBJ2-7, with 8 bases fitting TRBD2. The V gene's germline CDR1 is SGHAT and CDR2 FQNNGV. V shed 5 bases and J 3 bases; nucleotides not matched to a gene: 9. The CDR3 is made up of 15 amino acids. The CDR3 loop is CASSATTSEIYEQYF. The CDR3 DNA sequence: TGTGCCAGCAGCGCTACGACTAGCGAAATCTACGAGCAGTACTTC.

This clone has a single count. The rearrangement links TRBV30 to TRBJ1-1; the match to TRBD1 covers 8 bases. CDR1 is GTSNPN, CDR2 SVGIG, per germline (reference sequence). J was trimmed by 5 bases and V by 1 base; bases with no gene match: 12. The CDR3 has 16 residues. CDR3 protein: CAWSADQDRGWTEAFF. The CDR3 region has the DNA TGTGCCTGGAGTGCCGATCAAGACAGGGGTTGGACTGAAGCTTTCTTT.

The chain has TRBV5-1 and TRBJ1-4, with a weak D call TRBD1 (6 bases). V lost 7 bases to trimming and J lost 5 bases, with 15 bases between them. Germline V gives CDR1 SGHRS, CDR2 YFSETQ. The length of the CDR3 is 14 residues. The CDR3 region has the DNA TGCGCCAGCCAGAAGGGGGAATTAAATGAAAAACTGTTTTTT. It yields the protein CASQKGELNEKLFF. Filled out from reference TRBV5-1 and TRBJ1-4, the complete variable domain reads KAGVTQTPRYLIKTRGQQVTLSCSPISGHRSVSWYQQTPGQGLQFLFEYFSETQRNKGNFPGRFSGRQFSNSRSEMNVSTLELGDSALYLCASQKGELNEKLFFGSGTQLSVL.

The chain uses TRBV6-1 and TRBJ2-1, with 9 bases lining up with TRBD2. V was clipped by 3 bases and J by 4 bases; unmatched bases: 4. Germline CDR1 and CDR2: MNHNS and SASEGT. CDR3 length: 15 residues. The CDR3 DNA reads TGTGCCAGCAGTGATGCGCTAGCGGGGTACAATGAGCAGTTCTTC. It encodes CASSDALAGYNEQFF.

This sequence joins TRBV9 and TRBJ2-3; D assignment may be TRBD1 or TRBD2 (5 bases each). The V end lost 0 bases, the J end lost 0 bases, and 8 bases lay between the germline ends. This CDR3 has 15 residues. The germline V gene encodes CDR1 SGDLS and CDR2 YYNGEE. The CDR3 DNA reads TGTGCCAGCAGCGTAGAGGGGAGTAGCACAGATACGCAGTATTTT. Protein sequence: CASSVEGSSTDTQYF.

This chain uses TRBV7-3 with TRBJ2-1; D call uncertain. CDR1 SGHTA and CDR2 FQGTGA come from the germline V gene. V was cut by 2 bases and J by 7 bases, with 12 bases left in between. The CDR3 is 14 amino acids. DNA of the CDR3: TGTGCCAGCAGCTTAGCGCACCCCCGGAATGAGCAGTTCTTC. Protein product: CASSLAHPRNEQFF.

The rearrangement joins TRBV5-1 to TRBJ2-3; D not resolved. The CDR3 is made up of 14 amino acids. V was cut by 7 bases and J by 0 bases, with 12 bases left in between. Looked up from germline, CDR1 is SGHRS and CDR2 is YFSETQ. CDR3 residues: CASAPGVSTDTQYF. The CDR3 nucleotides are TGCGCCAGCGCCCCTGGGGTCAGCACAGATACGCAGTATTTT.

V is TRBV27 and J is TRBJ2-1; TRBD2 aligns across 7 bases. The germline V gene encodes CDR1 MNHEY and CDR2 SMNVEV (reference sequence). After removal of 2 bases from V and 6 bases from J, the junction contained 7 bases not matched to a gene. The CDR3 runs to 15 residues. CDR3 coding DNA: TGTGCCAGCAGTTTAGCGGGAGTACTTTCCAATGAGCAGTTCTTC. This sequence encodes CASSLAGVLSNEQFF.

The V call is TRBV27, the J call TRBJ2-5; a possible D gene is TRBD1 (5 bases). The CDR3 sequence is 11 residues long. Germline V gives CDR1 MNHEY, CDR2 SMNVEV (reference sequence). V was pared by 6 bases and J by 10 bases, with 12 bases between. The CDR3 loop is CASRGPRIQYF. CDR3 DNA: TGTGCCAGCAGGGGGCCGAGGATCCAGTACTTC.

This clone was detected only a few times. The genes are TRBV5-8 and TRBJ2-7, with no clear D. This CDR3 comprises 13 residues. The ends were cut back, 0 bases at V and 12 bases at J, with 16 bases in the middle. Germline CDR1 and CDR2: SGHTS and YDEGEE. For the CDR3, the DNA is TGTGCCAGCAGCTTGGGCTGGGTCGTCCGTGGGTACTTC. Residues: CASSLGWVVRGYF.

The chain uses TRBV9 and TRBJ2-2; D perhaps matches TRBD2 (5 bases). From germline, CDR1 is SGDLS and CDR2 YYNGEE. The CDR3 is 15 residues long. Trimming removed 0 bases from V and 10 bases from J, with 16 bases in between. CDR3 in DNA: TGTGCCAGCAGCGTAGAGCTGTGGGGAGAAGAGGAGCTGTTTTTT. It codes for CASSVELWGEEELFF. Using reference TRBV9 and TRBJ2-2 for the parts outside the CDR3, the full variable domain is DSGVTQTPKHLITATGQRVTLRCSPRSGDLSVYWYQQSLDQGLQFLIQYYNGEERAKGNILERFSAQQFPDLHSELNLSSLELGDSALYFCASSVELWGEEELFFGEGSRLTVL.

The chain uses TRBV5-1 and TRBJ1-1; 7 bases line up with TRBD1. The V gene end was trimmed by 4 bases and the J gene end by 7 bases; junction bases not matched to a gene: 7. Germline V gene lookup returns CDR1 SGHRS and CDR2 YFSETQ. This CDR3 is built from 13 residues. The CDR3 sequence: CASSPGTDFEAFF. For the CDR3, the DNA is TGCGCCAGCAGCCCCGGGACAGACTTTGAAGCTTTCTTT.

The chain is built from TRBV7-9 and TRBJ1-2, with no clear D. V dropped 8 bases and J dropped 0 bases, with 10 bases sitting between them. The germline V gene encodes CDR1 SEHNR and CDR2 FQNEAQ (reference sequence). The CDR3 sequence is 13 residues long. The CDR3 DNA sequence: TGTGCCAGCTCTACAGATACTAACTATGGCTACACCTTC. Its protein is CASSTDTNYGYTF.

This sequence joins TRBV21-1 and TRBJ2-2. TRBV21-1 corresponds to a pseudogene. This CDR3 has 16 residues. The CDR3 spells CASRPVGPRDTGELFF. Written as DNA, the CDR3 is TGTGCCAGCCGCCCGGTGGGACCACGGGACACCGGGGAGCTGTTTTTT.

The V gene is TRBV5-6, the J gene TRBJ1-2; D is ambiguous. V lost 0 bases and J 6 bases, leaving 15 bases between the germline ends. CDR1 and CDR2 from the germline V gene are SGHDT and YYEEEE. The CDR3 extends over 15 amino acids. The CDR3 DNA follows: TGTGCCAGCAGCTTGGCCAAGGTGGGTTTCAATGGCTACACCTTC. Translated: CASSLAKVGFNGYTF.

The V call is TRBV2, the J call TRBJ1-4; D is unclear. V was trimmed by 6 bases and J by 8 bases, leaving 10 bases between them. Germline lookup yields CDR1 SNHLY and CDR2 FYNNEI. This CDR3 has 12 amino acids. CDR3: CASSFQMEKLFF. CDR3 bases: TGTGCCAGCAGCTTCCAAATGGAAAAACTGTTTTTT.

CDR3 sequence (DNA): TGTGCCAGCAGTAGACGTGGGACTAGCGGGAACACCGGGGAGCTGTTTTTT. The encoded protein is CASSRRGTSGNTGELFF. The chain employs TRBV27 and TRBJ2-2; 11 bases align to TRBD2. Germline V gene data show CDR1 as MNHEY and CDR2 as SMNVEV (reference sequence). The trim removed 5 bases at V and 1 base at J, leaving 6 bases unmatched. This CDR3 has 17 amino acids.

This sequence joins TRBV23-1 and TRBJ2-2; D is possibly TRBD1 (6 bases). TRBV23-1 is sorted into the ORF group, with uncertain function. This CDR3 is 17 amino acids long. V shed 2 bases and J shed 7 bases, with 20 bases lying between them. CDR3 amino acids: CASSQKGRGDIGGELFF. The CDR3 DNA is TGCGCCAGCAGTCAAAAGGGCAGGGGTGATATTGGCGGGGAGCTGTTTTTT.

The chain couples TRBV7-9 to TRBJ2-7, with D perhaps matching TRBD2 (6 bases). Trimming left V 5 bases short and J 2 bases short, with 13 bases between. CDR3 length equals 14 residues. Per germline, CDR1 SEHNR and CDR2 FQNEAQ (reference sequence). The CDR3 is CASSPRGSPYEQYF. CDR3 bases: TGTGCCAGCAGCCCCCGGGGGAGCCCCTACGAGCAGTACTTC.

The chain recombines TRBV7-2 with TRBJ2-7, with 11 positions matching TRBD2. Germline loops: CDR1 SGHTA, CDR2 FQGNSA. CDR3 length: 16 amino acids. V was clipped by 2 bases and J by 0 bases; unmatched bases: 3. The CDR3: CASSLTSGGSSYEQYF. CDR3 in DNA: TGTGCCAGCAGCTTAACTAGCGGGGGAAGCTCCTACGAGCAGTACTTC. The full variable domain, in which reference TRBV7-2 and TRBJ2-7 provide the parts outside the CDR3, is GAGVSQSPSNKVTEKGKDVELRCDPISGHTALYWYRQSLGQGLEFLIYFQGNSAPDKSGLPSDRFSAERTGGSVSTLTIQRTQQEDSAVYLCASSLTSGGSSYEQYFGPGTRLTVT.

The CDR3 DNA follows: TGTGCCAGCAGCATGAGGACAGGGGGGAGGCAGCCCCAGCATTTT. It is translated as CASSMRTGGRQPQHF. This sequence joins TRBV7-9 and TRBJ1-5, with TRBD1 identical over 10 bases. This CDR3 region has 15 residues. CDR1 and CDR2 from the germline V gene are SEHNR and FQNEAQ (reference sequence). The trim removed 5 bases at V and 7 bases at J, leaving 8 bases unmatched.